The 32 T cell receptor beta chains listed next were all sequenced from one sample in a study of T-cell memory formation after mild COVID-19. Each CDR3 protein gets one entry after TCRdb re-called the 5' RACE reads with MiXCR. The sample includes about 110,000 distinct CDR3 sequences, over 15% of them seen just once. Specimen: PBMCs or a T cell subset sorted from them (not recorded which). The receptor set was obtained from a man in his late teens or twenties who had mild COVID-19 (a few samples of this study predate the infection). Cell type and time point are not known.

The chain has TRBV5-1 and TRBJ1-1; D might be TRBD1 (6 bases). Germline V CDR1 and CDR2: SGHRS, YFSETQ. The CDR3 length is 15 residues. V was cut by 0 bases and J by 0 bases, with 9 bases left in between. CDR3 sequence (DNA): TGCGCCAGCAGCTTGGAGGGGGGAATGAACACTGAAGCTTTCTTT. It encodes CASSLEGGMNTEAFF.

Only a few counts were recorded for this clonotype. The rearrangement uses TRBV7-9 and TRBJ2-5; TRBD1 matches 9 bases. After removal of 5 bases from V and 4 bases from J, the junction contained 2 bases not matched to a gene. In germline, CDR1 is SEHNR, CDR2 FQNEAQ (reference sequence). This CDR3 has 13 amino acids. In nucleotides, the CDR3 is TGTGCCAGCAGCAACAGGGGGCCAGAGACCCAGTACTTC. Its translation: CASSNRGPETQYF.

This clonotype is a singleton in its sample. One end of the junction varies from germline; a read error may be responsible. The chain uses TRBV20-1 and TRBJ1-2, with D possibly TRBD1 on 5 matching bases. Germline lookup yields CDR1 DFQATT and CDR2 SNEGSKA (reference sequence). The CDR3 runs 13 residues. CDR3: CSARDLAGYGYTF. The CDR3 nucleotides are TGTAGTGCTAGAGATCTGGCAGGGTATGGCTACACCTTC.

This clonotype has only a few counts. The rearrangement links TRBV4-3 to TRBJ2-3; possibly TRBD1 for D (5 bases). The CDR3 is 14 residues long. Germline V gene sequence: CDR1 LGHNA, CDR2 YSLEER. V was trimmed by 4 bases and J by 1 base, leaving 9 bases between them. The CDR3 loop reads CASSPVQGTDTQYF. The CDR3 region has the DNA TGCGCCAGCAGCCCCGTACAGGGCACAGATACGCAGTATTTT.

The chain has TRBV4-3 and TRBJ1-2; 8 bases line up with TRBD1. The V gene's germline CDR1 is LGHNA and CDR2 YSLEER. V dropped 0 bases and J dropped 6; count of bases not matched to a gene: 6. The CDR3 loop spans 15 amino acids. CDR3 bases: TGCGCCAGCAGCCAAGATTGGATCAGGGGGCATGGCTACACCTTC. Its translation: CASSQDWIRGHGYTF.

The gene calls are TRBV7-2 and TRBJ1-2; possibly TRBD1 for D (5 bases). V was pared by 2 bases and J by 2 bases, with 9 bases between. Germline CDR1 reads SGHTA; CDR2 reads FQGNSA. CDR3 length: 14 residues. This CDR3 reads CASSLPGLNYGYTF. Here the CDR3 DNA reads TGTGCCAGCAGCTTACCAGGGTTGAACTATGGCTACACCTTC. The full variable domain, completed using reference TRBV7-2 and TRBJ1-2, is GAGVSQSPSNKVTEKGKDVELRCDPISGHTALYWYRQSLGQGLEFLIYFQGNSAPDKSGLPSDRFSAERTGGSVSTLTIQRTQQEDSAVYLCASSLPGLNYGYTFGSGTRLTVV.

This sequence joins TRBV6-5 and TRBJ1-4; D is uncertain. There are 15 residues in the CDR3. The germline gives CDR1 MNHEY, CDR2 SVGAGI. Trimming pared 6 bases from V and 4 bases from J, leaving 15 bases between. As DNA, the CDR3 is TGTGCCAGCAGAAGAGACCCCTGGGGTAATGAAAAACTGTTTTTT. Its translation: CASRRDPWGNEKLFF.

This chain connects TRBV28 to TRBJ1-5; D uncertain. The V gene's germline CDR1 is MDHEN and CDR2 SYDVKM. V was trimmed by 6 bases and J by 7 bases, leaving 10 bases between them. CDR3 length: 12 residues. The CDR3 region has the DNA TGTGCCAGCAGGTTCCTGGGCCAGCCCCAGCATTTT. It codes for CASRFLGQPQHF.

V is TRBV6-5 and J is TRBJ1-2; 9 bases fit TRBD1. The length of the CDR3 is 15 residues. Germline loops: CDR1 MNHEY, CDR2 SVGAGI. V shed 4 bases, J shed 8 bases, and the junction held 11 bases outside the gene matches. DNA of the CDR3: TGTGCCAGCAGTTCAACGTCGGGGACAGGGCAAGGCTACACCTTC. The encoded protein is CASSSTSGTGQGYTF.

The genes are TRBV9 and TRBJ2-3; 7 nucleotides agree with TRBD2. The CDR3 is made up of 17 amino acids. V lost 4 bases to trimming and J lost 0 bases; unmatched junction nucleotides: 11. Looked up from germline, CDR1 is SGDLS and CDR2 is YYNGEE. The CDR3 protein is CASSPLFRSGSTDTQYF. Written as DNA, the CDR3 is TGTGCCAGCAGCCCCCTCTTTCGTAGCGGGAGCACAGATACGCAGTATTTT.

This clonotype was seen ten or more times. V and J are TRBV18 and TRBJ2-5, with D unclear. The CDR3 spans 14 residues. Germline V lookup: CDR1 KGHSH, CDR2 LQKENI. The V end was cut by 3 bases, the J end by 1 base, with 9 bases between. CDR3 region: CASSPGQSQETQYF. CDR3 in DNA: TGTGCCAGCTCACCTGGTCAGTCCCAAGAGACCCAGTACTTC.

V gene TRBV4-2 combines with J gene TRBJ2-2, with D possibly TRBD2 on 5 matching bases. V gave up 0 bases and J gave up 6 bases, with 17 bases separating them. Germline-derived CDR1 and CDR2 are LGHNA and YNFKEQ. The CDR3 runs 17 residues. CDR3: CASSQEFVVAGPGELFF. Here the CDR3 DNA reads TGTGCCAGCAGCCAAGAATTCGTGGTTGCGGGCCCCGGGGAGCTGTTTTTT.

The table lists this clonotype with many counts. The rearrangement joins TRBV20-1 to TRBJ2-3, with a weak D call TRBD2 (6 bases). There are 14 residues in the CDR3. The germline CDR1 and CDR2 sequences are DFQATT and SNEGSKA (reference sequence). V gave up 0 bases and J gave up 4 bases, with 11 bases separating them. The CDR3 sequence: CSARDGREADTQYF. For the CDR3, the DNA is TGCAGTGCTAGAGATGGGCGGGAAGCAGATACGCAGTATTTT.

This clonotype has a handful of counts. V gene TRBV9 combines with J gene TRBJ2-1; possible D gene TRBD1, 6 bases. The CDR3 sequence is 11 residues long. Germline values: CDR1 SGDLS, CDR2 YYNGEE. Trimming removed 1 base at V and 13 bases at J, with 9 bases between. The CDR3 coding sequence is TGTGCCAGCAGCGTAACGGGACAACAGTTCTTC. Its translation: CASSVTGQQFF.

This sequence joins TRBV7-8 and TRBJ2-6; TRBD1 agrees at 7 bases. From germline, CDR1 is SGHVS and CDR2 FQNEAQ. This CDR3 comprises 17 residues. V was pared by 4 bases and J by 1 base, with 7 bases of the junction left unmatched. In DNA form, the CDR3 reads TGTGCCAGCAGCTCACTGACAGGGTATTCTGGGGCCAACGTCCTGACTTTC. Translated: CASSSLTGYSGANVLTF.

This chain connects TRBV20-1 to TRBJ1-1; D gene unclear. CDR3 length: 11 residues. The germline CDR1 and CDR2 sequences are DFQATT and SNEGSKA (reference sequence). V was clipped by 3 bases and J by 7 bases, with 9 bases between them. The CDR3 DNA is TGCAGTGCTAGCTCGCAGATTGAAGCTTTCTTT. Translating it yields CSASSQIEAFF.

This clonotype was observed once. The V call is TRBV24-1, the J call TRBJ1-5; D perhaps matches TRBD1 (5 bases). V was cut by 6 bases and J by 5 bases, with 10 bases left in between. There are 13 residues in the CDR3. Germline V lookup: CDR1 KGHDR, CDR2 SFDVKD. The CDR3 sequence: CATSWGTDQPQHF. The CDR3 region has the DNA TGTGCCACCAGTTGGGGGACCGATCAGCCCCAGCATTTT.

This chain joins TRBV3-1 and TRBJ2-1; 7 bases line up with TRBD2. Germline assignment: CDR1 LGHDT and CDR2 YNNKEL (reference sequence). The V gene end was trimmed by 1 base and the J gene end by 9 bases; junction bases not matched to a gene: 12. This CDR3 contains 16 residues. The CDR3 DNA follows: TGTGCCAGCAGCCAAGGCGCTAGCGGCTTCTCGGGTGAGCAGTTCTTC. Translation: CASSQGASGFSGEQFF.

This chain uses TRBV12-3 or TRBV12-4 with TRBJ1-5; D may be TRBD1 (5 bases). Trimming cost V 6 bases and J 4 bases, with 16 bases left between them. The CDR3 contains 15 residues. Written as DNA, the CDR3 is TGTGCCAGCAGCTGGGACGTGGGGAGAAATCAGCCCCAGCATTTT. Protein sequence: CASSWDVGRNQPQHF.

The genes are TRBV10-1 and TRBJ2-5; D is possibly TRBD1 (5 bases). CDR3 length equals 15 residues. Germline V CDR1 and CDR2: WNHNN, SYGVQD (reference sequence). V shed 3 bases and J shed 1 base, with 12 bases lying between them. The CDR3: CASSDIRTGQETQYF. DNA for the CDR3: TGCGCCAGCAGTGACATCCGAACAGGCCAAGAGACCCAGTACTTC.

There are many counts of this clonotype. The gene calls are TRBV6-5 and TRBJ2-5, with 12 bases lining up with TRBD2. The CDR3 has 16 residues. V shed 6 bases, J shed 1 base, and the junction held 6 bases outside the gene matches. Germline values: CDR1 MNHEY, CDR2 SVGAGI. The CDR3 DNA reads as TGTGCCAGCAGACGAACTAGCGGGGGGATCCAAGAGACCCAGTACTTC. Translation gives CASRRTSGGIQETQYF.

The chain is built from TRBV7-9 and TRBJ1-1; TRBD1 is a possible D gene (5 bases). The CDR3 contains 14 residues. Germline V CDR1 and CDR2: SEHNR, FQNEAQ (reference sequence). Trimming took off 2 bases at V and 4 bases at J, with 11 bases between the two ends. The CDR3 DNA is TGTGCCAGCAGCTTACAGGGTATGAGCACTGAAGCTTTCTTT. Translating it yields CASSLQGMSTEAFF.

CDR3 in amino acids: CATSFGPNTEAFF. The DNA for the CDR3 is TGTGCCACCAGCTTTGGGCCGAACACTGAAGCTTTCTTT. The chain joins TRBV24-1 to TRBJ1-1; no firm D call. V lost 7 bases, J lost 1 base, and 9 bases lay in between. The CDR3 length is 13 residues. The V gene's germline CDR1 is KGHDR and CDR2 SFDVKD.

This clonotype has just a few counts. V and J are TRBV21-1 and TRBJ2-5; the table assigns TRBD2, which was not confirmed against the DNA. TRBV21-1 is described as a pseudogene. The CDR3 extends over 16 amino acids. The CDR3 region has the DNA TGTGCCAGCAGCAAAGAGGAAGCGGGGGGCGAGGAGACCCAGTACTTC. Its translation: CASSKEEAGGEETQYF.

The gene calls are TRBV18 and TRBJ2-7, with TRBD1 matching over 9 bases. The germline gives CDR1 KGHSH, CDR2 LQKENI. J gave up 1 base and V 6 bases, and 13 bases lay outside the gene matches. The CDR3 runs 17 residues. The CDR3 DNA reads TGTGCCAGCTCCTCTTATCCCGGGACAGGGAGATCCTACGAGCAGTACTTC. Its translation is CASSSYPGTGRSYEQYF.

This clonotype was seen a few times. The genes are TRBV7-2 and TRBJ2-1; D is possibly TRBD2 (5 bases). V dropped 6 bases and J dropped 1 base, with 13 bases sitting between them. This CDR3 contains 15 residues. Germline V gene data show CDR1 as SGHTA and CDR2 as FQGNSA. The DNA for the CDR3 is TGTGCCAGCAGACCCGGGGTAGAATCCTACAATGAGCAGTTCTTC. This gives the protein CASRPGVESYNEQFF.

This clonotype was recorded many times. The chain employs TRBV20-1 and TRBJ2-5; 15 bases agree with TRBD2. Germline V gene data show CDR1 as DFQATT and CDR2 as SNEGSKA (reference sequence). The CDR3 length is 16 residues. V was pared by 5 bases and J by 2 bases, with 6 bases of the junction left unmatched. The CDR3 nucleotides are TGCAGTGCTCCCCGGACTAGCGGGGGGGCTCAAGAGACCCAGTACTTC. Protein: CSAPRTSGGAQETQYF.

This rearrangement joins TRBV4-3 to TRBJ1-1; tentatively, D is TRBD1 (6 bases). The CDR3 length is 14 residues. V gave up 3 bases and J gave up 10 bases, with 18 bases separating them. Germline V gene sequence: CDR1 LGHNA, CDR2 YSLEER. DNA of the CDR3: TGCGCCAGCAGCCAGGGGGGGCCCCTGAGGCGAGCTTTCTTT. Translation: CASSQGGPLRRAFF.

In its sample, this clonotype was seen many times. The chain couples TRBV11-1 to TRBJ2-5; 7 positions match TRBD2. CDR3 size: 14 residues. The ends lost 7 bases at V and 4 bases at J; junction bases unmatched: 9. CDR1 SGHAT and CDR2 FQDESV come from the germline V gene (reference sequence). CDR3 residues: CASIESSSGETQYF. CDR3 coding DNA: TGTGCCAGCATCGAATCTTCTAGCGGAGAGACCCAGTACTTC.

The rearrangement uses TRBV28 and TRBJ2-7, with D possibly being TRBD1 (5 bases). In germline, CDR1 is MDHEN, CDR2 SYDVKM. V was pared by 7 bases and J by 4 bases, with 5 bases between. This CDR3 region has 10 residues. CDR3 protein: CASKGYEQYV. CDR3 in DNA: TGTGCCAGCAAGGGGTACGAGCAGTACGTC.

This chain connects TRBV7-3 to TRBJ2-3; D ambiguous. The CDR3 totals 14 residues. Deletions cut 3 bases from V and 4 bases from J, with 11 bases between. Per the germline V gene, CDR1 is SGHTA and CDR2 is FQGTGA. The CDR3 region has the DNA TGTGCCAGCAGCTTTGGACCGGGCCCAGATACGCAGTATTTT. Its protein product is CASSFGPGPDTQYF.

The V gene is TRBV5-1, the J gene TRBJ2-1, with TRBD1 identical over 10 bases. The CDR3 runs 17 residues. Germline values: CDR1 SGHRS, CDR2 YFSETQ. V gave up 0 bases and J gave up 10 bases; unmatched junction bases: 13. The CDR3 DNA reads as TGCGCCAGCAGCTTGGGGCCGGACAGGGGGTCCTTTCGGGAGCAGTTCTTC. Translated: CASSLGPDRGSFREQFF.